This T cell receptor beta chain is from a study of CD8 T cells in ankylosing spondylitis. Study results and limitations: Within matched ankylosing spondylitis synovial fluid, disease-linked clones were reportedly significantly enriched. A motif in TCR beta, a set of about eight highly homologous variants, appeared characteristic of ankylosing spondylitis blood.

The germline V gene encodes CDR1 MNHNS and CDR2 SASEGT. This CDR3 contains 15 residues. V lost 2 bases and J lost 1, with 9 bases in between. MiXCR was run by TCRdb on the 5' RACE reads, yielding one entry per CDR3 protein. The sample consists of around 180,000 distinct CDR3 sequences, 10% to 15% of them appearing once. This clonotype was observed many times. The target antigen is unknown. This chain uses TRBV6-1 with TRBJ1-5, with TRBD1 as a possible D gene (5 bases). The source of this sequence is a female donor with ankylosing spondylitis or in good health (not recorded which). The material sequenced was blood, either unsorted or a sorted T cell fraction (not recorded which). The CDR3 here is CASSESQGSNQPQHF. The CDR3, as DNA: TGTGCCAGCAGTGAATCCCAGGGAAGCAATCAGCCCCAGCATTTT.